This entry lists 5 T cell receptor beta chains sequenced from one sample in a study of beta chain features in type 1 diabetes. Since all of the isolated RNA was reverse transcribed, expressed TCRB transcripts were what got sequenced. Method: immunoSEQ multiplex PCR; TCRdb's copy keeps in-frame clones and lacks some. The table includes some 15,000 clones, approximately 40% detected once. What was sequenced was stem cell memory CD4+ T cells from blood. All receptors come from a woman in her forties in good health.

The CDR3 is CASSLQETQYF. In nucleotides, the CDR3 is TGTGCCAGCTCCCTCCAAGAGACCCAGTACTTC. This rearrangement joins TRBV18 to TRBJ2-5, with D uncertain. This CDR3 spans 11 amino acids. Germline values: CDR1 KGHSH, CDR2 LQKENI. V gave up 6 bases and J gave up 1 base, with 3 bases separating them.

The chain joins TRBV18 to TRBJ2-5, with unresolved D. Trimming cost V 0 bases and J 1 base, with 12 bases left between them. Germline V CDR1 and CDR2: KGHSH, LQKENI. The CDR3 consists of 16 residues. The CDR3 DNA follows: TGTGCCAGCTCACCACCGGGCCTGGGCTTCCAAGAGACCCAGTACTTC. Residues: CASSPPGLGFQETQYF.

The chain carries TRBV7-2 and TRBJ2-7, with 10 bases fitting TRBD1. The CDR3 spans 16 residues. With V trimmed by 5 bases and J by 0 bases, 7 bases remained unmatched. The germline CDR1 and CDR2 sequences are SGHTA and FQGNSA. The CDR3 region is CASSITGTGVSYEQYF. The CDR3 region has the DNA TGTGCCAGCAGCATAACCGGGACAGGGGTCTCCTACGAGCAGTACTTC.

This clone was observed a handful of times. CDR3 amino acids: CASSQDQAGGGDTQYF. The DNA of the CDR3 is TGCGCCAGCAGCCAAGATCAGGCGGGGGGGGGAGATACGCAGTATTTT. The chain has TRBV4-1 and TRBJ2-3, with 9 bases aligning to TRBD2. This CDR3 region has 16 residues. Unmatched junction bases numbered 6, after V lost 0 bases and J lost 5 bases. Germline V gene sequence: CDR1 MGHRA, CDR2 YSYEKL.

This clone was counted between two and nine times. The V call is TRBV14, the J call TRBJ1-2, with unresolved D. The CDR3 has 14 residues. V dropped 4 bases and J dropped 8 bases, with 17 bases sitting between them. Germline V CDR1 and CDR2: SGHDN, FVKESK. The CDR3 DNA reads TGTGCCAGCAGCCGGCATTTCCGGGAATACGGCTACACCTTC. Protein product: CASSRHFREYGYTF.